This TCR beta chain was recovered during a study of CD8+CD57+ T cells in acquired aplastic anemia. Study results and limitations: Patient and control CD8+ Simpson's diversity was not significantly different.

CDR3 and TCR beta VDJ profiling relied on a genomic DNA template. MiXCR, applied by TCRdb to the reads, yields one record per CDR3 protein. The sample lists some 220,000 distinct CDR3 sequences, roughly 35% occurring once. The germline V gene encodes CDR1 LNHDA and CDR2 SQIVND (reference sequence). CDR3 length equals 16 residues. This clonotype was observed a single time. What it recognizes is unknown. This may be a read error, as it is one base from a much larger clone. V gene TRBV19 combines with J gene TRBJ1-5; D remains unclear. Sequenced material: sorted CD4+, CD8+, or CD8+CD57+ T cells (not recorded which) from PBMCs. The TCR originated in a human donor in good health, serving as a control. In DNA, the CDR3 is TGTGCCAGTAGTATTTCGATGCCCCAAAGCAATCGGCCCCAGCATTTT. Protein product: CASSISMPQSNRPQHF.